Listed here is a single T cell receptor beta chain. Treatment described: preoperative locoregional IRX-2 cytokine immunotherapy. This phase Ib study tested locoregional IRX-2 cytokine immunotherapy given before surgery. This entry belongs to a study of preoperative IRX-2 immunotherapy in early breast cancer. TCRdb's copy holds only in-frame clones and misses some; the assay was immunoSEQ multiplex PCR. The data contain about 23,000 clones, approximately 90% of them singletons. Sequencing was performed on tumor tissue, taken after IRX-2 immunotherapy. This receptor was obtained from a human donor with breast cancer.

The CDR3 region is CASSPPAGGVTGELFF. The DNA of the CDR3 is TGTGCCAGCAGCCCTCCCGCGGGAGGGGTCACCGGGGAGCTGTTTTTT. The V gene is TRBV5-4, the J gene TRBJ2-2; the match to TRBD2 covers 9 bases. Germline CDR1 SGHNT, CDR2 YYREEE (reference sequence). This CDR3 region has 16 residues. The V gene end was trimmed by 4 bases and the J gene end by 4 bases; junction bases not matched to a gene: 8.